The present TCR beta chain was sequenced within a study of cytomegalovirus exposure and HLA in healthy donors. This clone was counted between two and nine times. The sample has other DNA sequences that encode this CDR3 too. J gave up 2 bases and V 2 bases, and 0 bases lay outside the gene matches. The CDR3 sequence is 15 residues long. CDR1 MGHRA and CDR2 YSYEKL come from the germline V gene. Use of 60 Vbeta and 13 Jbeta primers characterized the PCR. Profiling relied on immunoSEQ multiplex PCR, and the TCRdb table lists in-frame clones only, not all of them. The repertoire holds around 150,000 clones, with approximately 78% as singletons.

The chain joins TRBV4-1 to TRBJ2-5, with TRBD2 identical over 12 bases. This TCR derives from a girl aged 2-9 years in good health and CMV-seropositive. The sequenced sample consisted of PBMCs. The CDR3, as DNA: TGCGCCAGCAGCCAAACTAGCGGGGGGCAAGAGACCCAGTACTTC. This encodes CASSQTSGGQETQYF.